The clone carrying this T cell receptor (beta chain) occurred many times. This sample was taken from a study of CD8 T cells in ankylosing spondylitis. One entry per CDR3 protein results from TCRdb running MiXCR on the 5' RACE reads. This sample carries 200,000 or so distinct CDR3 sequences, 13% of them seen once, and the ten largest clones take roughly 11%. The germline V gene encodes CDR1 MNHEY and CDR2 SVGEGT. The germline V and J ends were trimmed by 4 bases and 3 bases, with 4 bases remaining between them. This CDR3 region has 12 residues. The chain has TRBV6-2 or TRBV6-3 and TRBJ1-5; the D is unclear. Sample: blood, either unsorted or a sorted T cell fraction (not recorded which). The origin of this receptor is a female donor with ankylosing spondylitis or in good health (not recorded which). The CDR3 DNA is TGTGCCAGCAGTTCTCACAATCAGCCCCAGCATTTT. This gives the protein CASSSHNQPQHF.